A single sample is the source of the 29 T cell receptor beta chains below, sequenced in a study of spatial heterogeneity in lung cancer. The sample's time point: blood at routine non-recurrence follow-up after resection. TCRdb reanalysed the 5' RACE reads using MiXCR and keeps one entry per CDR3 protein. This table holds approximately 70,000 distinct CDR3 sequences, less than 9.5% found once. This material consisted of PBMCs, taken at follow-up. These receptors all stem from a female donor with early-stage non-small cell lung cancer.

At least ten counts were recorded for this clonotype. The chain uses TRBV6-6 and TRBJ2-1; 9 bases agree with TRBD2. Germline-derived CDR1 and CDR2 are MNHNY and SVGAGI (reference sequence). CDR3 length equals 14 residues. V shed 8 bases, J shed 9 bases, and the junction held 11 bases outside the gene matches. The CDR3 sequence: CASSEVAGEREQFF. In nucleotides, the CDR3 is TGTGCCAGCTCCGAGGTAGCGGGAGAACGTGAGCAGTTCTTC.

DNA for the CDR3: TGTGCCACCAGTGAACGACAGTACAATGAGCAGTTCTTC. It codes for CATSERQYNEQFF. V is TRBV24-1 and J is TRBJ2-1; weak D call: TRBD1 (5 bases). CDR3 length equals 13 residues. The V and J ends lost 4 bases and 4 bases respectively, with 7 bases between them. Germline assignment: CDR1 KGHDR and CDR2 SFDVKD.

This clonotype appeared many times. The rearrangement links TRBV4-2 to TRBJ1-5; D uncertain. The germline gives CDR1 LGHNA, CDR2 YNFKEQ. The ends were cut back, 4 bases at V and 7 bases at J, with 11 bases in the middle. There are 13 residues in the CDR3. CDR3 nucleotides: TGTGCCAGCAGCCGTGGAGAGTACCAGCCCCAGCATTTT. Encoded protein: CASSRGEYQPQHF.

This clonotype was picked up a small number of times. The V gene is TRBV24-1, the J gene TRBJ2-1; 10 nucleotides agree with TRBD1. The CDR3 sequence is 15 residues long. In germline, CDR1 is KGHDR, CDR2 SFDVKD. V was clipped by 5 bases and J by 8 bases; unmatched bases: 8. CDR3 sequence (DNA): TGTGCCACCAGTGGGGACAGGGGAAGTGGGGATGAGCAGTTCTTC. Amino acid sequence: CATSGDRGSGDEQFF.

This clonotype was detected ten times or more. The rearrangement joins TRBV20-1 to TRBJ1-5; D perhaps matches TRBD1 (6 bases). The CDR3 is made up of 13 amino acids. The germline CDR1 and CDR2 sequences are DFQATT and SNEGSKA (reference sequence). The ends were cut back, 6 bases at V and 2 bases at J, with 11 bases in the middle. Here the CDR3 DNA reads TGCAGTGCCCCCTCAGGGGGCAATCAGCCCCAGCATTTT. Protein: CSAPSGGNQPQHF.

This clonotype has more than one count but fewer than ten. The chain joins TRBV7-9 to TRBJ2-7; tentative D call: TRBD1 (5 bases). The V end was cut by 6 bases, the J end by 3 bases, with 12 bases between. Germline loops: CDR1 SEHNR, CDR2 FQNEAQ (reference sequence). The CDR3 has 13 amino acids. CDR3 DNA sequence: TGTGCCAGCAGACCCGCCCAGGGCTACGAGCAGTACTTC. Its translation: CASRPAQGYEQYF.

This clonotype has ten or more counts. The CDR3 region is CASSQSILGTDTDTQYF. The CDR3, as DNA: TGTGCCAGCAGCCAATCAATCCTAGGGACCGATACAGATACGCAGTATTTT. The genes are TRBV3-1 and TRBJ2-3; D could derive from TRBD1 or TRBD2 (5 bases each). V was clipped by 2 bases and J by 3 bases, with 18 bases between them. CDR3 length equals 17 residues. Germline V lookup: CDR1 LGHDT, CDR2 YNNKEL (reference sequence).

There are many counts of this clonotype. The chain is built from TRBV19 and TRBJ1-1; a weak D match, TRBD1 (6 bases). The CDR3 loop spans 14 amino acids. Germline assignment: CDR1 LNHDA and CDR2 SQIVND (reference sequence). Trimming took off 5 bases at V and 4 bases at J, with 14 bases between the two ends. CDR3 loop: CASSSNFRGTEAFF. The CDR3 nucleotides are TGTGCCAGTAGTTCCAACTTCAGGGGCACTGAAGCTTTCTTT.

This clonotype has at least ten counts. The chain links TRBV6-1 to TRBJ2-2, with TRBD2 identical over 7 bases. Germline V gene sequence: CDR1 MNHNS, CDR2 SASEGT. This CDR3 is 17 amino acids long. V shed 5 bases, J shed 0 bases, and the junction held 9 bases outside the gene matches. The CDR3: CASSRAGLAANTGELFF. CDR3 DNA sequence: TGTGCCAGCAGTCGCGCCGGGCTAGCGGCGAACACCGGGGAGCTGTTTTTT.

This chain connects TRBV6-5 to TRBJ2-3; D uncertain. The CDR3 consists of 14 residues. The germline V gene encodes CDR1 MNHEY and CDR2 SVGAGI. V gave up 2 bases and J gave up 0 bases, with 6 bases separating them. The CDR3 spells CASSYDSSTDTQYF. The CDR3 DNA reads TGTGCCAGCAGTTACGACTCAAGCACAGATACGCAGTATTTT.

This clonotype has at least ten counts. This chain connects TRBV12-5 to TRBJ2-1; 9 bases map to TRBD1. With 1 base clipped from V and 7 bases from J, the junction kept 2 bases outside the gene matches. Germline values: CDR1 LGHNT, CDR2 FRNRAP. The CDR3 runs to 14 residues. CDR3 in amino acids: CASGLDRGLNEQFF. CDR3 coding DNA: TGTGCTAGTGGTTTGGACAGGGGGCTTAATGAGCAGTTCTTC.

The gene calls are TRBV6-2 or TRBV6-3 and TRBJ2-5; D is uncertain. Trimming took 7 bases from V and 4 from J, leaving 16 bases between them. This CDR3 has 14 amino acids. CDR1 and CDR2 from the germline V gene are MNHEY and SVGEGT. The CDR3 DNA sequence: TGTGCCAGCACTATCCCGGGTGGGGTAGAGACCCAGTACTTC. Amino acids: CASTIPGGVETQYF.

The sample holds many counts of this clonotype. The rearrangement links TRBV25-1 to TRBJ2-7; 9 nucleotides agree with TRBD2. The germline CDR1 and CDR2 sequences are MGHDK and SYGVNS. The V and J ends lost 5 bases and 2 bases, in that order; junction bases with no gene match: 1. There are 13 residues in the CDR3. Here the CDR3 reads CASSLAGTYEQYF. CDR3 coding DNA: TGTGCCAGCAGTCTAGCGGGGACCTACGAGCAGTACTTC.

This clonotype occurred a few times. Here the CDR3 reads CASRVNPNTGELFF. In DNA, the CDR3 is TGCGCCAGTCGGGTCAACCCGAACACCGGGGAGCTGTTTTTT. The chain has TRBV23-1 and TRBJ2-2; D uncertain. TRBV23-1 carries the ORF label, with uncertain function. The CDR3 spans 14 residues. Between the trimmed V and J ends, which lost 9 bases and 0 bases, there was a span of 11 bases.

This clonotype was recorded at least ten times. The chain couples TRBV24-1 to TRBJ2-1; D is ambiguous. Germline CDR1 KGHDR, CDR2 SFDVKD. Trimming pared 8 bases from V and 2 bases from J, leaving 15 bases between. This CDR3 is 15 amino acids long. CDR3 bases: TGTGCCACCAAACATGCAGGTAGTGCCTACAATGAGCAGTTCTTC. This gives the protein CATKHAGSAYNEQFF.

This clonotype was seen many times. The chain is built from TRBV28 and TRBJ1-2; possible D gene TRBD1, 5 bases. The CDR3 contains 12 residues. Germline V gene data show CDR1 as MDHEN and CDR2 as SYDVKM. V lost 3 bases to trimming and J lost 7 bases, with 9 bases between them. CDR3 sequence (DNA): TGTGCCAGCAGTTTTCAGGGCCGTGGCTACACCTTC. This gives the protein CASSFQGRGYTF.

This clonotype has at least ten counts. The V and J genes are TRBV7-9 and TRBJ1-4; weak D call: TRBD1 (6 bases). V gave up 4 bases and J gave up 7 bases, with 16 bases separating them. The CDR3 sequence is 15 residues long. Germline CDR1 is SEHNR and CDR2 is FQNEAQ (reference sequence). CDR3 amino acids: CASSSMGARSEKLFF. In DNA form, the CDR3 reads TGTGCCAGCAGCTCGATGGGGGCCCGCTCTGAAAAACTGTTTTTT.

The sample holds many counts of this clonotype. V is TRBV21-1 and J is TRBJ2-1; TRBD2 is the table's D call, not checked against the DNA. TRBV21-1 is flagged as a pseudogene. The CDR3 is 16 amino acids. CDR3 in amino acids: CASSKVAGGLNTEQFF. The CDR3 DNA is TGTGCCAGCAGCAAAGTAGCGGGAGGCCTCAATACTGAGCAGTTCTTC.

As to this clonotype: This may be a read error, as it is one base from a much larger clone. This likely comes from a read error, as the CDR3 has no conserved phenylalanine or tryptophan at its end. This chain uses TRBV5-1 with TRBJ2-3; TRBD2 matches 10 bases. Trimming at V came to 4 bases and at J to 6 bases, leaving 8 bases not matched to a gene. The germline V gene encodes CDR1 SGHRS and CDR2 YFSETQ. This CDR3 region has 15 residues. The CDR3 DNA reads TGCGCCAGCAGCCTTCGGACTAGCGGAGGGGATACGCAGTATTTG. Translated, it gives CASSLRTSGGDTQYL.

Regarding this clonotype: A much larger clonotype is one base distant, so this may be a read error. V usage is TRBV27 and J usage is TRBJ1-1, with 10 positions matching TRBD1. The CDR3 consists of 14 residues. Per the germline V gene, CDR1 is MNHEY and CDR2 is SMNVEV (reference sequence). The CDR3 reads CACSLDGQGAEAFF. CDR3 sequence (DNA): TGTGCCTGCAGTTTAGACGGACAGGGGGCTGAAGCTTTCTTT.

This clonotype came up many times. The chain joins TRBV20-1 to TRBJ1-6, with D unclear. The CDR3 is 16 amino acids. The germline gives CDR1 DFQATT, CDR2 SNEGSKA (reference sequence). V was trimmed by 2 bases and J by 2 bases, leaving 13 bases between them. The CDR3: CSARQRADTYNSPLHF. The CDR3 DNA sequence: TGCAGTGCTAGACAGCGAGCTGATACCTATAATTCACCCCTCCACTTT.

The table lists this clonotype with many counts. The chain has TRBV7-3 and TRBJ2-1; TRBD2 matches at 13 bases. The CDR3 totals 15 residues. Germline V gives CDR1 SGHTA, CDR2 FQGTGA. V shed 5 bases, J shed 7 bases, and the junction held 5 bases outside the gene matches. The CDR3 protein is CASSPGLAGTNEQFF. The CDR3 region has the DNA TGTGCCAGCAGCCCGGGACTAGCGGGAACTAATGAGCAGTTCTTC.

This clonotype was observed a handful of times. The rearrangement joins TRBV10-2 to TRBJ2-7, with 7 bases matching TRBD1. The CDR3 runs 15 residues. The germline gives CDR1 WSHSY, CDR2 SAAADI. Losses at the gene ends were 6 bases for V and 3 bases for J; bases not matched to a gene: 11. The CDR3 region has the DNA TGCGCCAGCAGGACCGACAGGGAAGAGGGCTACGAGCAGTACTTC. This encodes CASRTDREEGYEQYF.

Details on this clonotype: One end of the junction is discordant with germline, which a read error may explain. The chain has TRBV5-1 and TRBJ2-1; D is perhaps TRBD2 (5 bases). The length of the CDR3 is 15 residues. The germline V gene has CDR1 SGHRS and CDR2 YFSETQ. In nucleotides, the CDR3 is TGCGTCAGCAGCGGAGCCGGGAACACCTACAATGAGCAGTTCTTC. Translating it yields CVSSGAGNTYNEQFF.

This clonotype was picked up a small number of times. This chain uses TRBV19 with TRBJ1-2, with 9 bases lining up with TRBD1. The CDR3 has 15 residues. J gave up 6 bases and V 7 bases, and 12 bases lay outside the gene matches. The germline gives CDR1 LNHDA, CDR2 SQIVND (reference sequence). CDR3 amino acids: CASTLLRGTGHGYTF. In nucleotides, the CDR3 is TGTGCCAGTACCCTTTTAAGAGGGACAGGGCATGGCTACACCTTC.

This clonotype has more than one count but fewer than ten. This chain joins TRBV29-1 and TRBJ2-2; no reliable D call. CDR1 is SQVTM and CDR2 is ANQGSEA in the germline V gene. Trimming stripped 1 base from V and 8 bases from J, with 5 bases between. The CDR3 runs 11 residues. CDR3 loop: CSVEVGGELFF. In nucleotides, the CDR3 is TGCAGCGTTGAAGTCGGGGGGGAGCTGTTTTTT.

The CDR3, as DNA: TGTGCCAGCAGCCCCCGGGTGGAGTTCGAGCAGTACTTC. It yields the protein CASSPRVEFEQYF. The chain recombines TRBV11-2 with TRBJ2-7, with unresolved D. The CDR3 is 13 residues long. Trimming pared 5 bases from V and 6 bases from J, leaving 14 bases between. Germline CDR1 is SGHAT and CDR2 is FQNNGV.

Worth noting for this clonotype: A read error is possible here, since a much larger clone lies one base away. The chain carries TRBV20-1 and TRBJ2-5; TRBD1 or TRBD2 may be the D gene (5 bases each). Trimming stripped 6 bases from V and 6 bases from J, with 17 bases between. Germline values: CDR1 DFQATT, CDR2 SNEGSKA (reference sequence). The CDR3 length is 13 residues. CDR3 loop: CSARDPQPKTQYF. DNA for the CDR3: TGCAGTGCAAGGGACCCGCAGCCGAAGACCCAGTACTTC.

This clonotype has at least ten counts. The rearrangement uses TRBV5-1 and TRBJ2-1, with 10 bases matching TRBD2. The CDR3 contains 14 residues. Looked up from germline, CDR1 is SGHRS and CDR2 is YFSETQ. Losses at the gene ends were 8 bases for V and 6 bases for J; bases not matched to a gene: 8. CDR3 nucleotide sequence: TGCGCCAGTCAGACTAGCGGGCTGGTCAATGAGCAGTTCTTC. It translates to CASQTSGLVNEQFF.